Detailed here is one T cell receptor (beta chain). Its specificity is not known. This sample was included in a study of cytomegalovirus exposure and HLA in healthy donors. Whole-study results and caveats: Later, an analysis found that common viral pathogens appeared to be linked with several of the most significant clusters. With later analysis, a missense DCLRE1C variant became linked to TCR beta V- and J-gene trimming.

The length of the CDR3 is 20 residues. Germline trimming cut 1 base from V and 4 bases from J; bases unmatched to any gene: 13. Germline CDR1 and CDR2: SNHLY and FYNNEI. PCR employed 60 Vbeta and 13 Jbeta primers. The assay was immunoSEQ multiplex PCR, and TCRdb's table has in-frame clones only and misses some. Among 120,000 to 150,000 clones listed, 65% to 90% were seen once. The chain joins TRBV2 to TRBJ2-1; the match to TRBD2 covers 13 bases. Material: PBMCs. The receptor was isolated from a female donor in good health and CMV-seronegative. The CDR3 nucleotides read TGTGCCAGCAGTGAAGACCCGGCCGGGACTAGCGGGACAGTTTACAATGAGCAGTTCTTC. Its protein is CASSEDPAGTSGTVYNEQFF.